The next 28 T cell receptor beta chains were all read from a single sample in a study of CD8 T cells in ankylosing spondylitis. Each CDR3 protein is one row after TCRdb ran MiXCR on the 5' RACE reads. The sample contains 380,000 or so distinct CDR3 sequences, 20% of which appear only once. Material for sequencing was blood, either unsorted or a sorted T cell fraction (not recorded which). These TCRs come from a male donor with ankylosing spondylitis or in good health (not recorded which).

V usage is TRBV3-1 and J usage is TRBJ2-1, with D uncertain. The V gene lost 2 bases and the J gene lost 8 bases, with 1 base spanning the gap. CDR1 is LGHDT, CDR2 YNNKEL, per germline (reference sequence). There are 10 residues in the CDR3. The CDR3 loop is CASSQHEQFF. The CDR3 bases are TGTGCCAGCAGCCAACATGAGCAGTTCTTC.

The rearrangement uses TRBV24-1 and TRBJ1-4, with no clear D. The CDR3 sequence is 13 residues long. Germline loops: CDR1 KGHDR, CDR2 SFDVKD. V gave up 10 bases and J gave up 0 bases, with 8 bases separating them. The CDR3 loop is CATGPSTNEKLFF. As DNA, the CDR3 is TGTGCCACTGGACCCTCAACTAATGAAAAACTGTTTTTT.

This chain joins TRBV12-5 and TRBJ2-2, with a tentative D call TRBD2 (6 bases). The germline CDR1 and CDR2 sequences are LGHNT and FRNRAP. The V end was cut by 3 bases, the J end by 4 bases, with 9 bases between. This CDR3 has 14 residues. This chain's CDR3 is CASGLWGGTGELFF. DNA for the CDR3: TGTGCTAGTGGTTTATGGGGAGGCACCGGGGAGCTGTTTTTT.

This clonotype was seen more than once but under ten times. This chain links TRBV6-2 or TRBV6-3 with TRBJ1-1, with D unresolved. Trimming took off 0 bases at V and 5 bases at J, with 13 bases between the two ends. From germline, CDR1 is MNHEY and CDR2 SVGEGT. The CDR3 extends over 15 amino acids. CDR3 loop: CASSYSPDGGTEAFF. The CDR3, as DNA: TGTGCCAGCAGTTACTCCCCGGACGGTGGAACTGAAGCTTTCTTT.

This clonotype was seen a handful of times. The V call is TRBV2, the J call TRBJ1-4, with 7 nucleotides matching TRBD1. V gave up 8 bases and J gave up 0 bases; unmatched junction bases: 9. CDR1 is SNHLY, CDR2 FYNNEI, per germline. The CDR3 sequence is 16 residues long. DNA of the CDR3: TGTGCCAGCCAGGGACAGCCGATTGCAACTAATGAAAAACTGTTTTTT. Protein sequence: CASQGQPIATNEKLFF. Looking up the rest from reference TRBV2 and TRBJ1-4 gives the full variable domain: EPEVTQTPSHQVTQMGQEVILRCVPISNHLYFYWYRQILGQKVEFLVSFYNNEISEKSEIFDDQFSVERPDGSNFTLKIRSTKLEDSAMYFCASQGQPIATNEKLFFGSGTQLSVL.

The gene calls are TRBV10-2 and TRBJ2-3; 8 bases are a match to TRBD2. V was clipped by 8 bases and J by 2 bases; unmatched bases: 12. Germline V gives CDR1 WSHSY, CDR2 SAAADI. This CDR3 is 16 amino acids long. Written as DNA, the CDR3 is TGCGCCAGCGGGGACGGGGGGGTATTCGACACAGATACGCAGTATTTT. Amino acid sequence: CASGDGGVFDTDTQYF.

This clonotype was counted only a few times. This chain joins TRBV6-6 and TRBJ2-5, with unresolved D. V was cut by 7 bases and J by 0 bases, with 6 bases left in between. CDR3 length: 12 residues. Germline V gene sequence: CDR1 MNHNY, CDR2 SVGAGI (reference sequence). CDR3 nucleotide sequence: TGTGCCAGCATTCCCCACCAAGAGACCCAGTACTTC. It is translated as CASIPHQETQYF.

This clonotype was observed a few times. This rearrangement joins TRBV28 to TRBJ2-7; 9 bases are a match to TRBD1. Germline CDR1 is MDHEN and CDR2 is SYDVKM. There are 15 residues in the CDR3. With 5 bases clipped from V and 2 bases from J, the junction kept 7 bases outside the gene matches. CDR3 amino acids: CASSDGQGRPYEQYF. CDR3 DNA: TGTGCCAGCAGTGACGGACAGGGGCGCCCCTACGAGCAGTACTTC.

The chain links TRBV11-2 to TRBJ2-7; 11 bases fit TRBD1. Germline V lookup: CDR1 SGHAT, CDR2 FQNNGV. V was clipped by 4 bases and J by 4 bases; unmatched bases: 6. The CDR3 runs to 15 residues. The CDR3 sequence: CASSSSGTGGYEQYF. DNA for the CDR3: TGTGCCAGCAGCTCATCCGGGACAGGGGGTTACGAGCAGTACTTC.

This clonotype has more than one count but fewer than ten. The chain employs TRBV20-1 and TRBJ1-6, with D maybe TRBD1 (5 bases). The germline V and J ends were trimmed by 5 bases and 3 bases, with 8 bases remaining between them. This CDR3 has 13 amino acids. CDR1 and CDR2 from the germline V gene are DFQATT and SNEGSKA (reference sequence). CDR3 DNA: TGCAGTGCTCGGGGCCTCTATAATTCACCCCTCCACTTT. This encodes CSARGLYNSPLHF.

The chain is built from TRBV6-2 or TRBV6-3 and TRBJ2-1; D remains unclear. Germline CDR1 reads MNHEY; CDR2 reads SVGEGT. This CDR3 has 14 residues. V dropped 2 bases and J dropped 5 bases, with 10 bases sitting between them. The CDR3 DNA sequence: TGTGCCAGCAGTTACGGTTACAGCAACAATGAGCAGTTCTTC. It is translated as CASSYGYSNNEQFF.

V gene TRBV10-2 combines with J gene TRBJ2-7; 7 nucleotides align to TRBD1. The germline V gene encodes CDR1 WSHSY and CDR2 SAAADI. J was trimmed by 7 bases and V by 10 bases; bases with no gene match: 13. This CDR3 has 13 amino acids. This chain's CDR3 is CAIDEDRDGEQYF. DNA of the CDR3: TGCGCCATCGACGAAGACAGGGACGGGGAGCAGTACTTC.

In this sample, this clonotype turned up a few times. The chain carries TRBV24-1 and TRBJ2-2, with D tentatively TRBD1 (6 bases). The CDR3 is made up of 14 amino acids. Trimming left V 4 bases short and J 11 bases short, with 16 bases between. Germline V lookup: CDR1 KGHDR, CDR2 SFDVKD. This chain's CDR3 is CATSESGTPHELFF. The CDR3 DNA sequence: TGTGCCACCAGTGAATCAGGGACACCTCACGAGCTGTTTTTT.

This clonotype was recorded many times. The chain combines TRBV28 with TRBJ2-7; D is uncertain. V shed 5 bases and J shed 4 bases, with 9 bases lying between them. The CDR3 is 12 amino acids. Germline CDR1 and CDR2: MDHEN and SYDVKM. For the CDR3, the DNA is TGTGCCAGCAGTCCCGTAGGTTACGAGCAGTACTTC. Its protein product is CASSPVGYEQYF.

V and J are TRBV20-1 and TRBJ2-1, with a tentative D call TRBD1 (5 bases). V was pared by 7 bases and J by 4 bases, with 17 bases between. Germline lookup yields CDR1 DFQATT and CDR2 SNEGSKA (reference sequence). The CDR3 spans 14 residues. The CDR3 nucleotides read TGCAGTGGTATTAGGGGCTGGATTTACAATGAGCAGTTCTTC. Its translation: CSGIRGWIYNEQFF.

This clonotype came up a few times. V gene TRBV12-3 or TRBV12-4 combines with J gene TRBJ2-7; 9 bases are a match to TRBD1. V trimming: 2 bases; J trimming: 5 bases; junction bases outside the gene matches: 7. The CDR3 is 15 residues long. This CDR3 reads CASSLWGQGPDEQYF. The CDR3 bases are TGTGCCAGCAGTTTATGGGGACAGGGACCCGACGAGCAGTACTTC.

V usage is TRBV5-1 and J usage is TRBJ2-5, with D perhaps TRBD1 (5 bases). The CDR3 consists of 13 residues. Trimming took 3 bases from V and 4 from J, leaving 10 bases between them. Germline values: CDR1 SGHRS, CDR2 YFSETQ. CDR3 region: CASSSTARETQYF. The DNA of the CDR3 is TGCGCCAGCAGCTCGACAGCTAGAGAGACCCAGTACTTC.

This clonotype occurred a few times. The rearrangement uses TRBV20-1 and TRBJ2-7, with 7 bases fitting TRBD1. CDR1 and CDR2 (germline): DFQATT, SNEGSKA (reference sequence). The CDR3 length is 16 residues. V gave up 0 bases and J gave up 3 bases; unmatched junction bases: 11. The CDR3 sequence is CSARDGETGWVYEQYF. The CDR3 coding sequence is TGCAGTGCTAGAGATGGTGAGACAGGGTGGGTCTACGAGCAGTACTTC.

The chain has TRBV5-6 and TRBJ2-1; TRBD1 matches at 12 bases. The trim removed 2 bases at V and 3 bases at J, leaving 9 bases unmatched. Germline assignment: CDR1 SGHDT and CDR2 YYEEEE. The CDR3 covers 18 residues. CDR3 amino acids: CASSLGWGQGALYNEQFF. The CDR3, as DNA: TGTGCCAGCAGCTTAGGTTGGGGACAGGGGGCACTCTACAATGAGCAGTTCTTC. Full variable domain (rest looked up from reference TRBV5-6 and TRBJ2-1): DAGVTQSPTHLIKTRGQQVTLRCSPKSGHDTVSWYQQALGQGPQFIFQYYEEEERQRGNFPDRFSGHQFPNYSSELNVNALLLGDSALYLCASSLGWGQGALYNEQFFGPGTRLTVL.

The chain couples TRBV6-1 to TRBJ1-2; D unclear. Between the trimmed V and J ends, which lost 2 bases and 4 bases, there was a span of 17 bases. The CDR3 contains 16 residues. The germline V gene encodes CDR1 MNHNS and CDR2 SASEGT. The CDR3 loop reads CASSESFGEMVYGYTF. The CDR3 DNA reads TGTGCCAGCAGTGAAAGCTTCGGTGAGATGGTCTATGGCTACACCTTC.

This clonotype was seen repeatedly, ten times or more. The junction does not match germline at one end; this may be a read error. V gene TRBV9 combines with J gene TRBJ2-2; D is undetermined. Germline-derived CDR1 and CDR2 are SGDLS and YYNGEE. This CDR3 has 12 residues. The CDR3 region is CASSVVPGELFF. CDR3 coding DNA: TGTGCCAGCAGTGTAGTACCCGGGGAGCTGTTTTTT.

The chain employs TRBV4-1 and TRBJ1-6; D is undetermined. Looked up from germline, CDR1 is MGHRA and CDR2 is YSYEKL. V was clipped by 4 bases and J by 9 bases, with 16 bases between them. This CDR3 spans 15 amino acids. This CDR3 is CASSPGMGIPSPLHF. CDR3 DNA sequence: TGCGCCAGCAGCCCCGGTATGGGGATCCCTTCACCCCTCCACTTT.

This clonotype appeared a few times. The chain has TRBV11-2 and TRBJ2-5; D is perhaps TRBD2 (7 bases). The CDR3 has 15 amino acids. The ends were cut back, 5 bases at V and 5 bases at J, with 18 bases in the middle. Looked up from germline, CDR1 is SGHAT and CDR2 is FQNNGV. CDR3 nucleotides: TGTGCCAGCAGCCCCGTGGGCGGGGGCTCGGAGACCCAGTACTTC. Its translation is CASSPVGGGSETQYF.

This clonotype was found many times. This chain joins TRBV12-3 or TRBV12-4 and TRBJ2-7; D gene uncertain. Trimming shortened V by 1 base and J by 5 bases, and 12 bases separated the two germline ends. This CDR3 has 14 residues. CDR3: CASSLGPGTNEQYF. In DNA form, the CDR3 reads TGTGCCAGCAGTTTAGGACCAGGTACAAACGAGCAGTACTTC.

This clonotype was seen a few times. The rearrangement joins TRBV15 to TRBJ2-2, with D tentatively TRBD1 (5 bases). Deletions cut 0 bases from V and 6 bases from J, with 11 bases between. Germline CDR1 reads LNHNV; CDR2 reads YYDKDF (reference sequence). CDR3 size: 15 residues. The CDR3: CATSRDRGTPGELFF. The CDR3 coding sequence is TGTGCCACCAGCAGAGATAGGGGTACCCCCGGGGAGCTGTTTTTT.

This clonotype appeared a few times. The chain has TRBV12-3 or TRBV12-4 and TRBJ2-2; possibly TRBD2 for D (5 bases). CDR3 length equals 15 residues. Trimming stripped 5 bases from V and 1 base from J, with 11 bases between. Written as DNA, the CDR3 is TGTGCCAGCAGTGGAGAGGGCCTGAACACCGGGGAGCTGTTTTTT. As protein: CASSGEGLNTGELFF.

This clonotype was counted between two and nine times. The chain combines TRBV29-1 with TRBJ2-5; 7 bases match TRBD2. The junction had 5 bases not matched to a gene; V was cut back by 8 bases and J by 5 bases. This CDR3 spans 11 amino acids. CDR1 is SQVTM and CDR2 is ANQGSEA in the germline V gene. In DNA form, the CDR3 reads TGCAGCCCCTGGGGGGGGGAGACCCAGTACTTC. This encodes CSPWGGETQYF. Full variable domain (rest looked up from reference TRBV29-1 and TRBJ2-5): SAVISQKPSRDICQRGTSLTIQCQVDSQVTMMFWYRQQPGQSLTLIATANQGSEATYESGFVIDKFPISRPNLTFSTLTVSNMSPEDSSIYLCSPWGGETQYFGPGTRLLVL.

This clonotype was recorded a few times. The CDR3 DNA is TGTGCCAGCAGTTACTCGATGGGACAGGGTGACAATGAGCAGTTCTTC. Amino acids: CASSYSMGQGDNEQFF. This rearrangement joins TRBV6-5 to TRBJ2-1; 9 bases are a match to TRBD1. After removal of 0 bases from V and 5 bases from J, the junction contained 5 bases not matched to a gene. Germline assignment: CDR1 MNHEY and CDR2 SVGAGI. The CDR3 contains 16 residues.